The clone carrying this TCR beta chain was seen just once. Its matching antigen is unknown. The germline gives CDR1 SGDLS, CDR2 YYNGEE. Unmatched junction bases numbered 6, after V lost 6 bases and J lost 6 bases. The CDR3 length is 15 residues. These data come from a study of cytomegalovirus exposure and HLA in healthy donors. Study-level points and caveats: Within the 120 validation repertoires, first-cohort TCR clusters tended to co-occur, according to a later analysis. Cytomegalovirus-associated status was assigned to roughly 160 TCR beta chains.

Sequencing was performed with immunoSEQ multiplex PCR; in TCRdb, only in-frame clones are kept and a portion is missing. Of 150,000 to 200,000 clones listed, around 84% were seen once; the top ten hold approximately 15%. The chain recombines TRBV9 with TRBJ2-2, with 12 bases identical to TRBD2. This TCR was recovered from a man aged 18 to 29 in good health and CMV-seropositive. The specimen was PBMCs. The CDR3 region is CASTKGLAGPGELFF. The DNA for the CDR3 is TGTGCCAGCACCAAAGGACTAGCGGGGCCCGGGGAGCTGTTTTTT.